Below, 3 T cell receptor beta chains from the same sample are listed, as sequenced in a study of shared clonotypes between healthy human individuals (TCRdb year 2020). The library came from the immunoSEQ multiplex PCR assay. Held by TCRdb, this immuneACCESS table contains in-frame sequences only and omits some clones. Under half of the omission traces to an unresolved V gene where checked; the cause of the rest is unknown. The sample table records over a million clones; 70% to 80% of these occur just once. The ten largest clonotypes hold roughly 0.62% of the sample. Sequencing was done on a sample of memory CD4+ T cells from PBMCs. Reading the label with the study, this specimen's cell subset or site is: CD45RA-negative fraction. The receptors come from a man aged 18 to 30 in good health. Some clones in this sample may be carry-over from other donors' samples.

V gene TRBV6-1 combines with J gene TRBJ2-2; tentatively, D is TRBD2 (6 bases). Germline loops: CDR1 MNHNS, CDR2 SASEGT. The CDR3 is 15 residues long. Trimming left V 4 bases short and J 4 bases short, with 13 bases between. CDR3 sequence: CASSAPRGGTGELFF. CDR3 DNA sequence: TGTGCCAGCAGTGCGCCGCGGGGAGGCACCGGGGAGCTGTTTTTT.

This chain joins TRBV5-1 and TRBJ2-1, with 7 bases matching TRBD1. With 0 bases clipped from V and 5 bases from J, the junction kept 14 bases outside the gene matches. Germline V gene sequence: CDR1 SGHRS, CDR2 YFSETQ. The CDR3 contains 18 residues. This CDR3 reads CASSLVSTARDRDNEQFF. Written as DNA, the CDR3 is TGCGCCAGCAGCTTGGTCAGTACCGCCCGGGACAGAGACAATGAGCAGTTCTTC. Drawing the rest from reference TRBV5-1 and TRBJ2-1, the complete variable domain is KAGVTQTPRYLIKTRGQQVTLSCSPISGHRSVSWYQQTPGQGLQFLFEYFSETQRNKGNFPGRFSGRQFSNSRSEMNVSTLELGDSALYLCASSLVSTARDRDNEQFFGPGTRLTVL.

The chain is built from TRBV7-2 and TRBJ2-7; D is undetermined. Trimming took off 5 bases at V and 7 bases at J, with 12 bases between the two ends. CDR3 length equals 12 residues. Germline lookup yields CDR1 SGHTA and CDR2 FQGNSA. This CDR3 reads CASSPRGGEQYF. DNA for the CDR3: TGTGCCAGCAGCCCTCGAGGTGGGGAGCAGTACTTC.